A selection of T cell receptor beta chains follows, all from one sample in a study of OX40 agonist ivuxolimab in advanced cancers. Generated by immunoSEQ multiplex PCR, the TCRdb table keeps only in-frame clones and is missing some. The table lists 65,000 to 80,000 clones, over 90% of them singletons, with over 5% in the top ten. The sample consisted of CD4+ or CD8+ T cells sorted from blood, taken in a trial of the OX40 agonist ivuxolimab. The receptor source for this set is an adult with an advanced solid tumor such as melanoma, head and neck, liver or kidney cancer. Each CDR3 is given with its conserved first and last residue. The D gene is left open where the match is weak. Rows may omit the clone size; those that give it use once, few, many or a size class.

J gene: TRBJ1-1; V gene: TRBV19; clone size: .; D gene: .; CDR3 protein: CASMAAGAGAGDTEAFF; CDR3 DNA: TGTGCCAGTATGGCGGCAGGGGCTGGCGCCGGGGACACTGAAGCTTTCTTT
J gene: TRBJ1-1; V gene: TRBV6-1; clone size: .; D gene: .; CDR3 protein: CASLWLSPVNTEAFF; CDR3 DNA: TGTGCCAGCCTTTGGTTGAGCCCAGTGAACACTGAAGCTTTCTTT
J gene: TRBJ2-1; V gene: TRBV5-5; clone size: .; D gene: .; CDR3 protein: CASSLHDLYNEQFF; CDR3 DNA: TGTGCCAGCAGCTTACATGACTTGTACAATGAGCAGTTCTTC
J gene: TRBJ2-7; V gene: TRBV11-2; clone size: .; D gene: TRBD1; CDR3 protein: CASKLGTGGYEQYF; CDR3 DNA: TGTGCCAGCAAACTCGGGACAGGGGGCTACGAGCAGTACTTC
J gene: TRBJ2-2; V gene: TRBV18; clone size: once; D gene: .; CDR3 protein: CASWDTGELFF; CDR3 DNA: TGTGCCAGCTGGGACACCGGGGAGCTGTTTTTT
J gene: TRBJ2-7; V gene: TRBV10-2; clone size: .; D gene: .; CDR3 protein: CASKQGMGDEQYF; CDR3 DNA: TGCGCCAGCAAGCAGGGAATGGGGGACGAGCAGTACTTC
J gene: TRBJ1-1; V gene: TRBV9; clone size: .; D gene: .; CDR3 protein: CASSLLTGLNTEAFF; CDR3 DNA: TGTGCCAGCAGCTTACTTACGGGTCTTAACACTGAAGCTTTCTTT
J gene: TRBJ1-3; V gene: TRBV4-1; clone size: .; D gene: .; CDR3 protein: CASSAKLTERSGNTIYF; CDR3 DNA: TGCGCCAGCAGTGCCAAGTTGACAGAACGCTCTGGAAACACCATATATTTT
J gene: TRBJ1-1; V gene: TRBV10-2; clone size: .; D gene: .; CDR3 protein: CASSDGGSTEAFF; CDR3 DNA: TGCGCCAGCAGTGACGGGGGTTCCACTGAAGCTTTCTTT
J gene: TRBJ2-7; V gene: TRBV28; clone size: once; D gene: TRBD1; CDR3 protein: CASEGQETYEQYF; CDR3 DNA: TGTGCCTCCGAGGGACAGGAGACCTACGAGCAGTACTTC
J gene: TRBJ1-1; V gene: TRBV5-6; clone size: .; D gene: TRBD1; CDR3 protein: CASSLEEGALRTEAFF; CDR3 DNA: TGTGCCAGCAGCTTGGAAGAGGGGGCGCTTCGCACTGAAGCTTTCTTT
J gene: TRBJ2-7; V gene: TRBV7-8; clone size: once; D gene: TRBD2; CDR3 protein: CASSLGLAGPLYEQYF; CDR3 DNA: TGTGCCAGCAGCTTAGGACTAGCGGGGCCCCTCTACGAGCAGTACTTC
J gene: TRBJ1-2; V gene: TRBV27; clone size: .; D gene: .; CDR3 protein: CASSLVASRGYTF; CDR3 DNA: TGTGCCAGCAGTTTAGTCGCTTCCCGTGGCTACACCTTC
J gene: TRBJ1-4; V gene: TRBV2; clone size: .; D gene: .; CDR3 protein: CASSDPRQTLNEKLFF; CDR3 DNA: TGTGCCAGCAGTGATCCCCGACAGACCCTTAATGAAAAACTGTTTTTT
J gene: TRBJ2-7; V gene: TRBV5-1; clone size: .; D gene: TRBD1; CDR3 protein: CASSWTGGDEQYF; CDR3 DNA: TGCGCCAGCAGCTGGACAGGGGGCGACGAGCAGTACTTC
J gene: TRBJ1-1; V gene: TRBV10-2; clone size: .; D gene: TRBD1; CDR3 protein: CASSESRQGTEAFF; CDR3 DNA: TGCGCCAGCAGTGAGTCCCGACAGGGCACTGAAGCTTTCTTT
J gene: TRBJ2-7; V gene: TRBV27; clone size: .; D gene: .; CDR3 protein: CASSSYRNYEQYF; CDR3 DNA: TGTGCCAGCAGTTCCTACAGGAACTACGAGCAGTACTTC
J gene: TRBJ2-6; V gene: TRBV29-1; clone size: .; D gene: .; CDR3 protein: CSVEDLAGSSGANVLTF; CDR3 DNA: TGCAGCGTTGAAGATCTTGCAGGGAGCTCTGGGGCCAACGTCCTGACTTTC
J gene: TRBJ2-5; V gene: TRBV11-2; clone size: .; D gene: TRBD2; CDR3 protein: CASSFNSGGYQETQYF; CDR3 DNA: TGTGCCAGCAGTTTTAACAGCGGGGGGTACCAAGAGACCCAGTACTTC
J gene: TRBJ1-3; V gene: TRBV19; clone size: .; D gene: .; CDR3 protein: CVVRGENTIYF; CDR3 DNA: TGTGTGGTACGGGGGGAAAACACCATATATTTT
J gene: TRBJ2-1; V gene: TRBV27; clone size: .; D gene: .; CDR3 protein: CASSFRGVNEQFF; CDR3 DNA: TGTGCCAGCAGTTTCAGGGGTGTCAATGAGCAGTTCTTC
J gene: TRBJ1-4; V gene: TRBV27; clone size: .; D gene: .; CDR3 protein: CASSSGTTNEKLFF; CDR3 DNA: TGTGCCAGCAGTTCCGGCACAACTAATGAAAAACTGTTTTTT
J gene: TRBJ2-7; V gene: TRBV27; clone size: .; D gene: .; CDR3 protein: CASSFGNEQYF; CDR3 DNA: TGTGCCAGCAGTTTCGGTAACGAGCAGTACTTC
J gene: TRBJ2-5; V gene: TRBV9; clone size: .; D gene: .; CDR3 protein: CASSVYQDGETQYF; CDR3 DNA: TGTGCCAGCAGCGTATATCAAGACGGGGAGACCCAGTACTTC
J gene: TRBJ2-3; V gene: TRBV6-5; clone size: .; D gene: .; CDR3 protein: CASSYSGDADTQYF; CDR3 DNA: TGTGCCAGCAGTTACTCGGGGGACGCAGATACGCAGTATTTT
J gene: TRBJ2-7; V gene: TRBV23-1; clone size: .; D gene: TRBD1; CDR3 protein: CASSQSGTGTGNEQYF; CDR3 DNA: TGCGCCAGCAGTCAATCGGGGACAGGGACGGGAAACGAGCAGTACTTC
J gene: TRBJ1-3; V gene: TRBV10-1; clone size: .; D gene: TRBD1; CDR3 protein: CASSESIPDRSSGNTIYF; CDR3 DNA: TGCGCCAGCAGTGAGTCGATTCCGGACAGGAGCTCTGGAAACACCATATATTTT
J gene: TRBJ2-3; V gene: TRBV11-2; clone size: .; D gene: .; CDR3 protein: CASSLEGALFETQYF; CDR3 DNA: TGTGCCAGCAGCTTAGAGGGCGCGCTCTTCGAGACGCAGTATTTT
J gene: TRBJ2-3; V gene: TRBV10-3; clone size: once; D gene: TRBD2; CDR3 protein: CAISESYSGGWTDTQYF; CDR3 DNA: TGTGCCATCAGTGAGTCGTACAGCGGGGGTTGGACAGATACGCAGTATTTT
J gene: TRBJ2-5; V gene: TRBV5-1; clone size: .; D gene: .; CDR3 protein: CASSLSDETQYF; CDR3 DNA: TGCGCCAGCAGCTTGTCGGATGAGACCCAGTACTTC
J gene: TRBJ1-4; V gene: TRBV13; clone size: .; D gene: .; CDR3 protein: CASSFFGKELFF; CDR3 DNA: TGTGCCAGCAGCTTCTTCGGGAAGGAACTGTTTTTT
J gene: TRBJ2-3; V gene: TRBV4-1; clone size: .; D gene: .; CDR3 protein: CASSHRERSTDTQYF; CDR3 DNA: TGCGCCAGCAGCCACCGGGAGAGGAGCACAGATACGCAGTATTTT
J gene: TRBJ2-7; V gene: TRBV6-1; clone size: .; D gene: TRBD1; CDR3 protein: CASSERDRGGYEQYF; CDR3 DNA: TGTGCCAGCAGTGAAAGGGACAGGGGTGGCTACGAGCAGTACTTC
J gene: TRBJ1-6; V gene: TRBV28; clone size: .; D gene: .; CDR3 protein: CASSFPLGAINSPLHF; CDR3 DNA: TGTGCCAGCAGCTTTCCCCTAGGGGCTATTAATTCACCCCTCCACTTT
J gene: TRBJ1-5; V gene: TRBV30; clone size: .; D gene: TRBD1; CDR3 protein: CAWGTGYNQPQHF; CDR3 DNA: TGTGCCTGGGGGACAGGATATAATCAGCCCCAGCATTTT
J gene: TRBJ2-5; V gene: TRBV27; clone size: .; D gene: .; CDR3 protein: CASSLGGAWETQYF; CDR3 DNA: TGTGCCAGCAGTTTAGGTGGGGCTTGGGAGACCCAGTACTTC
J gene: TRBJ1-2; V gene: TRBV9; clone size: .; D gene: .; CDR3 protein: CASSVGGPYYGYTF; CDR3 DNA: TGTGCCAGCAGCGTGGGGGGGCCCTACTATGGCTACACCTTC
J gene: TRBJ2-7; V gene: TRBV27; clone size: once; D gene: .; CDR3 protein: CASSPLGNEQYF; CDR3 DNA: TGTGCCAGCTCCCCTTTAGGGAACGAGCAGTACTTC
J gene: TRBJ2-1; V gene: TRBV9; clone size: once; D gene: .; CDR3 protein: CASSVDPSSYNEQFF; CDR3 DNA: TGTGCCAGCAGCGTAGACCCGAGCTCCTACAATGAGCAGTTCTTC
J gene: TRBJ2-7; V gene: TRBV4-1; clone size: once; D gene: TRBD2; CDR3 protein: CASSHRTSGDYEQYF; CDR3 DNA: TGCGCCAGCAGCCATAGGACTAGCGGGGATTACGAGCAGTACTTC